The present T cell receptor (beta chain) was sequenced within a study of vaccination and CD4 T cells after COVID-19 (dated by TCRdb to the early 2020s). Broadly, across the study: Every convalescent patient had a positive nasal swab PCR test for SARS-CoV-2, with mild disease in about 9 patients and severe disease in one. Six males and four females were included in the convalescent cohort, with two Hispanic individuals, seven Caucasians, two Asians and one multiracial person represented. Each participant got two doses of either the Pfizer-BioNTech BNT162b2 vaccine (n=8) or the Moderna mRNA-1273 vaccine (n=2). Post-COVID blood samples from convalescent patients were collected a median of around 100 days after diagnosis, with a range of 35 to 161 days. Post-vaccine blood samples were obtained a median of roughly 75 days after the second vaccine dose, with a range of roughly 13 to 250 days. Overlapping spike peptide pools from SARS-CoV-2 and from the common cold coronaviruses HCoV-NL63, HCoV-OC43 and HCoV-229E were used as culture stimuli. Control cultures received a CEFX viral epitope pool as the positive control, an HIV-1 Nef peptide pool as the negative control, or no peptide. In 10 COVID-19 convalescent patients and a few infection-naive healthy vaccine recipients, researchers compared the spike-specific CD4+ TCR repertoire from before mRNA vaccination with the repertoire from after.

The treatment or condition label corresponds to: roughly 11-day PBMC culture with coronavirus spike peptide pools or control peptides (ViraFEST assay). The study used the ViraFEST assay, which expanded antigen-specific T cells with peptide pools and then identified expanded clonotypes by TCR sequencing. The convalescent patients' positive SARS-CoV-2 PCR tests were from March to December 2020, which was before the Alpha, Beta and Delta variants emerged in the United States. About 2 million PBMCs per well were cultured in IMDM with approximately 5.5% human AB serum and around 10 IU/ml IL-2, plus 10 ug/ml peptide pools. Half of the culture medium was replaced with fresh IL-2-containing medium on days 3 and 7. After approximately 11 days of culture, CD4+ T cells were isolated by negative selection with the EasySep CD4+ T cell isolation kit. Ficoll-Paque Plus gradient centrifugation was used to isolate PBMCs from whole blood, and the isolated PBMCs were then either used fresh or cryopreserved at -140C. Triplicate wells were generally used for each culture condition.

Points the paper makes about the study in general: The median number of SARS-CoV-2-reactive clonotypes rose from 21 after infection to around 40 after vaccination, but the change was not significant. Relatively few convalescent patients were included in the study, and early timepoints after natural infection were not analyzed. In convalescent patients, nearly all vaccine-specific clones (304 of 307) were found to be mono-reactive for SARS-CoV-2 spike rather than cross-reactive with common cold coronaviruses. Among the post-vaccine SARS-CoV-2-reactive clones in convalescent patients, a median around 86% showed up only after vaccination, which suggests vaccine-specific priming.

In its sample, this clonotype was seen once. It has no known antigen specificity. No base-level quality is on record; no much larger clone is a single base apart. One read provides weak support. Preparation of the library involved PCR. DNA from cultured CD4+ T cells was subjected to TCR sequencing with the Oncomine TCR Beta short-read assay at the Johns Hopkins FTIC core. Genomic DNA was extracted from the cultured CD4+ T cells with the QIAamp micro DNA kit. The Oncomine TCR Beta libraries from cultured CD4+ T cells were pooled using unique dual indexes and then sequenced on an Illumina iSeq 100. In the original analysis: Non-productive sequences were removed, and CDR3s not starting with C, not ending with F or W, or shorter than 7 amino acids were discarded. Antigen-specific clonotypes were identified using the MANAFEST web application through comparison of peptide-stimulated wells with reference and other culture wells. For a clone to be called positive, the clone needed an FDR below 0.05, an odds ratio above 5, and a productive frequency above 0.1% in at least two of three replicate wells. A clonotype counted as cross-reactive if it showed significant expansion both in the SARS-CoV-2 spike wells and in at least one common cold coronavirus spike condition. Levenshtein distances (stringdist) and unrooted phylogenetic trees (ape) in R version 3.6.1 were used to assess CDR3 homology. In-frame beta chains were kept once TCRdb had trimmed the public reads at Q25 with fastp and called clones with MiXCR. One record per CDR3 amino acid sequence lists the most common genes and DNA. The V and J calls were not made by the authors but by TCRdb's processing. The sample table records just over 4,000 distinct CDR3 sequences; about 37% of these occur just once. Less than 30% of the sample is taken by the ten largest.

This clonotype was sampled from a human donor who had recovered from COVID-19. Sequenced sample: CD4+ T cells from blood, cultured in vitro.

The CDR3 corresponds to CASSRSSGQGREKLFF. The bases are TGTGCCAGCAGCCGCTCTTCCGGACAGGGGCGGGAAAAACTGTTTTTT. This chain joins TRBV7-8 to TRBJ1-4, with TRBD1 identical over 9 junction bases. Trimming removed 5 bases from V and 8 bases from J; the gene matches leave 12 bases unexplained. From the cysteine through the phenylalanine, the CDR3 covers 16 amino acids. Only the CDR3 DNA stays, 48 bases, in frame from base 1. CDR1 SGHVS and CDR2 FQNEAQ are derived from the germline V gene.